The 7 T cell receptor beta chains below come from one sample, sequenced in a study of blood T cells in healthy people across ages. A J-beta primer mix and a sample-barcoded 5' primer were used in a second PCR of about 7 to 12 cycles. TCRdb redid the calling of the 5' RACE reads with MiXCR, one entry per CDR3 protein. The sample lists hundreds of thousands of distinct CDR3 sequences; around three fifths were seen once. Sequencing input: blood. All receptors derive from a man aged 60-69 years in good health.

This clonotype was recorded a few times. The chain recombines TRBV3-1 with TRBJ2-5; D is unresolved. This CDR3 contains 14 residues. Between the trimmed V and J ends, which lost 4 bases and 4 bases, there was a span of 13 bases. In germline, CDR1 is LGHDT, CDR2 YNNKEL (reference sequence). The CDR3: CASSLSLARETQYF. CDR3 DNA: TGTGCCAGCAGCCTATCTTTGGCTAGAGAGACCCAGTACTTC.

The gene calls are TRBV13 and TRBJ2-5; no firm D call. Per the germline V gene, CDR1 is PRHDT and CDR2 is FYEKMQ (reference sequence). V lost 6 bases and J 5 bases, leaving 16 bases between the germline ends. The CDR3 extends over 14 amino acids. CDR3 residues: CASRPVGPGETQYF. CDR3 nucleotides: TGTGCCAGCAGACCGGTTGGGCCTGGGGAGACCCAGTACTTC. The whole variable domain, remainder taken from reference TRBV13 and TRBJ2-5, is AAGVIQSPRHLIKEKRETATLKCYPIPRHDTVYWYQQGPGQDPQFLISFYEKMQSDKGSIPDRFSAQQFSDYHSELNMSSLELGDSALYFCASRPVGPGETQYFGPGTRLLVL.

The chain couples TRBV4-2 to TRBJ2-3; no clear D gene. The ends were cut back, 3 bases at V and 0 bases at J, with 19 bases in the middle. This CDR3 has 18 residues. Germline V lookup: CDR1 LGHNA, CDR2 YNFKEQ. In DNA, the CDR3 is TGTGCCAGCAGCCACGACCTGATGAGTGGCGCAAGCACAGATACGCAGTATTTT. Translating it yields CASSHDLMSGASTDTQYF.

The chain combines TRBV4-1 with TRBJ1-2, with TRBD1 matching over 7 bases. Trimming cost V 1 base and J 2 bases; bases outside gene matches: 4. This CDR3 is 15 amino acids long. Germline CDR1 and CDR2: MGHRA and YSYEKL. The DNA for the CDR3 is TGCGCCAGCAGCCAAGCCTCGACAGGGAACTATGGCTACACCTTC. Translation gives CASSQASTGNYGYTF.

This clonotype was seen at least ten times. The DNA for the CDR3 is TGTGCCAGCAGCCAAGATCGATACTCGACCCAGTACTTC. Translating it yields CASSQDRYSTQYF. This chain connects TRBV3-1 to TRBJ2-5; D is undetermined. The V gene's germline CDR1 is LGHDT and CDR2 YNNKEL (reference sequence). The CDR3 covers 13 residues. The ends were cut back, 0 bases at V and 7 bases at J, with 9 bases in the middle.

The chain links TRBV7-2 to TRBJ1-1; tentatively, D is TRBD1 (5 bases). CDR1 SGHTA and CDR2 FQGNSA come from the germline V gene. The CDR3 has 13 residues. Trimming left V 7 bases short and J 4 bases short, with 13 bases between. In DNA, the CDR3 is TGTGCCAGCACCCTGGACGGGGGCACTGAAGCTTTCTTT. It specifies CASTLDGGTEAFF.

The rearrangement uses TRBV29-1 and TRBJ2-5, with D unclear. The assigned J gene may be wrong: the sequence end matches TRBJ2-7 better. Germline values: CDR1 SQVTM, CDR2 ANQGSEA. The CDR3 consists of 12 residues. This CDR3 reads CSVVRAPYEQYF. In DNA form, the CDR3 reads TGCAGCGTTGTTAGGGCTCCCTACGAGCAGTACTTC.